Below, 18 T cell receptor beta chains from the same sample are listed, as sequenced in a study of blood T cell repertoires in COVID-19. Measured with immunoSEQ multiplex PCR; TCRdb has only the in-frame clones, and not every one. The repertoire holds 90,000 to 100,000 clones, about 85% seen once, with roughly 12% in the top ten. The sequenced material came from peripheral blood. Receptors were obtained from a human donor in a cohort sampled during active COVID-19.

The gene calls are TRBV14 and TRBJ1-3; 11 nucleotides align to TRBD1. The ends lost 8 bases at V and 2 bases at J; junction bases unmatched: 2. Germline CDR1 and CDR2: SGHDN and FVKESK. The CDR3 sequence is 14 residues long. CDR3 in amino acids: CASQGQGAGNTIYF. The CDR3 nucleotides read TGTGCCAGCCAGGGACAGGGGGCTGGAAACACCATATATTTT.

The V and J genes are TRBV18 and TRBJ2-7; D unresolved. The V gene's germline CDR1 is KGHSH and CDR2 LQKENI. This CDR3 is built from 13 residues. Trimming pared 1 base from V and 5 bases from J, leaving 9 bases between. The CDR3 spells CASSPRHGNEQYF. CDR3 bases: TGTGCCAGCTCACCACGACATGGTAACGAGCAGTACTTC.

Written as DNA, the CDR3 is TGTGCCTGGAGTGCAGGGTCTCACCGGGATGGCTACACCTTC. Its protein is CAWSAGSHRDGYTF. This chain uses TRBV30 with TRBJ1-2; possible D gene TRBD1, 5 bases. This CDR3 is 14 amino acids long. Germline CDR1 GTSNPN, CDR2 SVGIG (reference sequence). Trimming took off 1 base at V and 6 bases at J, with 15 bases between the two ends.

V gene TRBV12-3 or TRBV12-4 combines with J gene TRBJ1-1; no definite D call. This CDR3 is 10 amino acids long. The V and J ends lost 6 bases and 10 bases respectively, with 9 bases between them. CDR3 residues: CASRRATAFF. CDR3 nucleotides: TGTGCCAGCAGGCGGGCCACAGCTTTCTTT.

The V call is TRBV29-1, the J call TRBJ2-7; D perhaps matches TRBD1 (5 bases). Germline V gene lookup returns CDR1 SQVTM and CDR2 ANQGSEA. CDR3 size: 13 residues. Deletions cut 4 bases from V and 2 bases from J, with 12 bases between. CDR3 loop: CSVAARATYEQYF. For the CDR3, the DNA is TGCAGCGTTGCCGCCAGGGCCACCTACGAGCAGTACTTC.

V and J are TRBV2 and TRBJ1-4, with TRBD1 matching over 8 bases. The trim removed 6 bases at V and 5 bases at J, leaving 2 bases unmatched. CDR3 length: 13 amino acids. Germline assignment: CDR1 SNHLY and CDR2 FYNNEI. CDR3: CASRGDRNEKLFF. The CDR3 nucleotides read TGTGCCAGCAGGGGGGACAGGAATGAAAAACTGTTTTTT.

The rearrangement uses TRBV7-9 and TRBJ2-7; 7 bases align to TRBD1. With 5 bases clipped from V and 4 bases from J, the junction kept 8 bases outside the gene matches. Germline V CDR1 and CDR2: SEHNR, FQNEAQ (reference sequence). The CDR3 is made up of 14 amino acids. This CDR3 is CASSRDRAQYEQYF. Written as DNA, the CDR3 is TGTGCCAGCAGCCGCGACAGGGCCCAATACGAGCAGTACTTC.

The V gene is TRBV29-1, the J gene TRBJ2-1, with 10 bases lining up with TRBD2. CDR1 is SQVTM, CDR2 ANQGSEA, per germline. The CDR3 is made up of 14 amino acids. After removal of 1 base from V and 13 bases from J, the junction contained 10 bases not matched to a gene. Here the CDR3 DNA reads TGCAGCGTTGAAGTACCTAGCGGGAGAGGAGAACAGTTCTTC. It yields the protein CSVEVPSGRGEQFF.

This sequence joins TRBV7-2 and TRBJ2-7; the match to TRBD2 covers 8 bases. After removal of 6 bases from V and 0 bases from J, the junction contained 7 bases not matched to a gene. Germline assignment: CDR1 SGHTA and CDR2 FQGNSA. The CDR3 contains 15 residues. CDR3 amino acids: CASRVTSDHSYEQYF. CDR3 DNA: TGTGCCAGCAGGGTGACTAGCGACCACTCCTACGAGCAGTACTTC.

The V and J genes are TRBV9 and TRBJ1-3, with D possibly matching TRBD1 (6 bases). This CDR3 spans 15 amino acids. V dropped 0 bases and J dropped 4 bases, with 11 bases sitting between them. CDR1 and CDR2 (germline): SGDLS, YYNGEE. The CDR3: CASSVEQGMGNTIYF. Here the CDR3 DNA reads TGTGCCAGCAGCGTAGAACAGGGAATGGGAAACACCATATATTTT.

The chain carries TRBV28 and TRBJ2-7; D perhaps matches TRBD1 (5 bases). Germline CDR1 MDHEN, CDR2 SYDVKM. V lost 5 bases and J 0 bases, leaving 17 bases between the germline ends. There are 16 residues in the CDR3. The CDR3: CASSTRLGASSYEQYF. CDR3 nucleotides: TGTGCCAGCAGTACCCGTCTAGGGGCGAGCTCCTACGAGCAGTACTTC.

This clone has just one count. The CDR3 DNA follows: TGTGCCAGCGCGTCTAGCGGGACTCGAGAGACCCAGTACTTC. Its protein product is CASASSGTRETQYF. The rearrangement links TRBV7-9 to TRBJ2-5, with TRBD2 matching over 9 bases. The CDR3 is 14 amino acids. V was pared by 8 bases and J by 4 bases, with 8 bases of the junction left unmatched. CDR1 is SEHNR and CDR2 is FQNEAQ in the germline V gene (reference sequence).

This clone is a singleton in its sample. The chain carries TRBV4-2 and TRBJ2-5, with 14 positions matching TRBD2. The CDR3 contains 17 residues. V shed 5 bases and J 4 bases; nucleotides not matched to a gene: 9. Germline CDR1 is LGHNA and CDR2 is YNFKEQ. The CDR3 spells CASSGGLAGESAETQYF. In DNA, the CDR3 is TGTGCCAGCAGCGGGGGACTAGCGGGAGAGTCCGCAGAGACCCAGTACTTC.

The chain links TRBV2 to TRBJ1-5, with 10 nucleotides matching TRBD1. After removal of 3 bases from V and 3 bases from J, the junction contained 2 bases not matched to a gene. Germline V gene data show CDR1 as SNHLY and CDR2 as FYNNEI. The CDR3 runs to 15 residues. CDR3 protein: CASSDGTGDNQPQHF. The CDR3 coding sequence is TGTGCCAGCAGTGACGGGACAGGGGACAATCAGCCCCAGCATTTT. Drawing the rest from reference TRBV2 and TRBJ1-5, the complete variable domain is EPEVTQTPSHQVTQMGQEVILRCVPISNHLYFYWYRQILGQKVEFLVSFYNNEISEKSEIFDDQFSVERPDGSNFTLKIRSTKLEDSAMYFCASSDGTGDNQPQHFGDGTRLSIL.

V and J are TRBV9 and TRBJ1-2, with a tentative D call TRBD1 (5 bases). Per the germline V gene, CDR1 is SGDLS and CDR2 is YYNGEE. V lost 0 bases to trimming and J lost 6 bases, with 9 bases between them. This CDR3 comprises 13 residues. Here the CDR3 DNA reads TGTGCCAGCAGCGTAGAGGGGCCCAATGGCTACACCTTC. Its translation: CASSVEGPNGYTF.

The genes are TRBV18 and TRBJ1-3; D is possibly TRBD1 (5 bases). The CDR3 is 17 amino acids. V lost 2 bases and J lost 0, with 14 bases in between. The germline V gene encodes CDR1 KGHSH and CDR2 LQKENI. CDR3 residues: CASSPVGGTYSGNTIYF. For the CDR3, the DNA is TGTGCCAGCTCACCAGTGGGGGGGACCTACTCTGGAAACACCATATATTTT.

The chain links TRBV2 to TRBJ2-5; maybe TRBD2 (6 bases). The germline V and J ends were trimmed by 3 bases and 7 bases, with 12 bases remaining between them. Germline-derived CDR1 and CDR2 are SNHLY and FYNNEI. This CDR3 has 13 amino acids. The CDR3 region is CASSDAGHGTQYF. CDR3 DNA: TGTGCCAGCAGTGACGCGGGGCATGGGACCCAGTACTTC.

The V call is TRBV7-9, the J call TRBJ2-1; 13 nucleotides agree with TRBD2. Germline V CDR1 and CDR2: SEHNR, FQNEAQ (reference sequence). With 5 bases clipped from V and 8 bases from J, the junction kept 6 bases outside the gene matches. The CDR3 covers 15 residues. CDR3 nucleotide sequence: TGTGCCAGCAGCCCCGGACTAGCGGGAGTCCATGAGCAGTTCTTC. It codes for CASSPGLAGVHEQFF.